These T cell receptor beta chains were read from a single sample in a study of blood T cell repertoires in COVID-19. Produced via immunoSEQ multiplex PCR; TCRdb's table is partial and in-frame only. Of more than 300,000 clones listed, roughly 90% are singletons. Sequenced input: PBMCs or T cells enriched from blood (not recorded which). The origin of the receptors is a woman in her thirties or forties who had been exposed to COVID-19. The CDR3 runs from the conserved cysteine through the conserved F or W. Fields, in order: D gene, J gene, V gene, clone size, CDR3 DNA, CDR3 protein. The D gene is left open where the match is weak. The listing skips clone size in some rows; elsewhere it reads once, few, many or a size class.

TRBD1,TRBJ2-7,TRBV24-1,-,TGTGCCACCAGTGGGACAGGACGGTCGTTCTACGAGCAGTACTTC,CATSGTGRSFYEQYF
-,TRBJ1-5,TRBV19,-,TGTGCCAGTAGTTTTGACTGGAATCAGCCCCAGCATTTT,CASSFDWNQPQHF
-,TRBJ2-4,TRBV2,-,TGTGCCAGCAGTGACCAGAGACTAGCCAAAAACATTCAGTACTTC,CASSDQRLAKNIQYF
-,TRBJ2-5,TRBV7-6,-,TGTGCCAGCAGCTTAGCTGCCGGGACACGAATCCAAGAGACCCAGTACTTC,CASSLAAGTRIQETQYF
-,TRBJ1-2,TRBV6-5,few,TGTGCCAGCAGGCCCGCTGGGGAATCGGGGGGCTACACCTTC,CASRPAGESGGYTF
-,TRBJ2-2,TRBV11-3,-,TGTGCCAGCAGCGCCTCAGGGCCCGGGGAGCTGTTTTTT,CASSASGPGELFF
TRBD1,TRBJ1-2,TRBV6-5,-,TGTGCCAGCAGGCCGGGACAGGGATCGGGAAGAGGCTACACCTTC,CASRPGQGSGRGYTF
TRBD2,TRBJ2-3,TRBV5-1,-,TGCGCCAGCAGCATGGGACTAGTACCAACCGGGGATACGCAGTATTTT,CASSMGLVPTGDTQYF
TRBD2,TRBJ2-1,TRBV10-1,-,TGCGCCAGCAGTGACCTTAGGACTAGTTCCCCCAATGAGCAGTTCTTC,CASSDLRTSSPNEQFF
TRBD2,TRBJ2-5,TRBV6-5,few,TGTGCCAGCACGGTGCGGGGGGCATCAGAGACCCAGTACTTC,CASTVRGASETQYF
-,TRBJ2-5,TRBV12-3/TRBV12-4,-,TGTGCCAGCAGTAGGGGAGGACTGGAGACCCAGTACTTC,CASSRGGLETQYF
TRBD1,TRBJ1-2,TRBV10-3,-,TGTGCCATCAGGGGGACAGCAAACTATGGCTACACCTTC,CAIRGTANYGYTF
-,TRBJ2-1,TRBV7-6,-,TGTGCCAGCAGCTCCGGTCGAGAGCGGTCCAATGAGCAGTTCTTC,CASSSGRERSNEQFF
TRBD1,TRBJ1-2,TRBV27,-,TGTGCCAGCAGTTTAGAGACAGGGGATGGCTACACCTTC,CASSLETGDGYTF
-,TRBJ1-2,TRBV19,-,TGTGCCAGTAGTCCAACGGAGAACTATGGCTACACCTTC,CASSPTENYGYTF
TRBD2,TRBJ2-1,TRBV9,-,TGTGCCAGCAGCGTAGGCCACGGTTCGGGGGGCTCCTACAATGAGCAGTTCTTC,CASSVGHGSGGSYNEQFF
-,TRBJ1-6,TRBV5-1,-,TGCGCCAGCAGCCTTACTCCGAGACAATATAATTCACCCCTCCACTTT,CASSLTPRQYNSPLHF
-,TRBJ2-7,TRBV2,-,TGTGCCAGCAGTGGACAGGTTTACGAGCAGTACTTC,CASSGQVYEQYF
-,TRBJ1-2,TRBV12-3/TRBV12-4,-,TGTGCCAGCAGTTTAAGGCCAGGGTCCTACACCTTC,CASSLRPGSYTF
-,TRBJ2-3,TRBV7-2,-,TGTGCCAGCAGCCGCCGGACAGCTACAGATACGCAGTATTTT,CASSRRTATDTQYF
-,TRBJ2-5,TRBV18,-,TGTGCCAGCTCACCATTTATCGTGGGGGCAGAGACCCAGTACTTC,CASSPFIVGAETQYF
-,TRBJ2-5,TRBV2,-,TGTGCCAGCAGAGGAGGCAGGGGGGTAGGAGAGACCCAGTACTTC,CASRGGRGVGETQYF
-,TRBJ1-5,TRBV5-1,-,TGCGCCAGCAGCTTGGAGGGAGGGGGCAATCAGCCCCAGCATTTT,CASSLEGGGNQPQHF
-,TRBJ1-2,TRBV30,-,TGTGCCTGGAGTCCCCGGGGTGATGGCTACACCTTC,CAWSPRGDGYTF
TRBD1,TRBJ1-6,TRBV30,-,TGTGCCTGGATTCCCCAGGACAGGTTTGATTCACCCCTCCACTTT,CAWIPQDRFDSPLHF
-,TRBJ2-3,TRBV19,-,TGTGCCAGTAGTATAGATCCAAATACGCAGTATTTT,CASSIDPNTQYF
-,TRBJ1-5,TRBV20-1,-,TGCAGTGCTAGTATAGGAGACCCCAATAGCAATCAGCCCCAGCATTTT,CSASIGDPNSNQPQHF
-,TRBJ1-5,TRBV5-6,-,TGTGCCAGCAGCTTGTCCCCTTTCGGGTTCAATCAGCCCCAGCATTTT,CASSLSPFGFNQPQHF
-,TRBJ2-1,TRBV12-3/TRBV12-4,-,TGTGCCAGCAGCCTTGGCAGAATCAATGAGCAGTTCTTC,CASSLGRINEQFF
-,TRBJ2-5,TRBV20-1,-,TGCAGTGCTAGTGAACCAGGGGCCCTGTACCAAGAGACCCAGTACTTC,CSASEPGALYQETQYF
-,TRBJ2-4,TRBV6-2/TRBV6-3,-,TGTGCCAGCAGTTATGGGGCCAGAATAGCCAAAAACATTCAGTACTTC,CASSYGARIAKNIQYF
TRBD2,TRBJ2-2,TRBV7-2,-,TGTGCCAGCAGCGCCACTAGCGGGAGTTACACCGGGGAGCTGTTTTTT,CASSATSGSYTGELFF
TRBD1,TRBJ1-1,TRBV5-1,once,TGCGCCAGCAGCCTAGCCATCGGACAGGTCATGAACACTGAAGCTTTCTTT,CASSLAIGQVMNTEAFF
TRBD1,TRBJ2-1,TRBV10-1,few,TGCGCCAGCAGTGATACCGGGACAGGGGGCAATGAGCAGTTCTTC,CASSDTGTGGNEQFF
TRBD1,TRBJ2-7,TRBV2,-,TGTGCCAGCAGCCTGACAGGGGGTACGGACGAGCAGTACTTC,CASSLTGGTDEQYF
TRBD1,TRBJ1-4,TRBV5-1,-,TGCGCCAGCAGCTTGTACAGGGGGCTCTCTAATGAAAAACTGTTTTTT,CASSLYRGLSNEKLFF